The entry below describes one T cell receptor (beta chain). Its target is unknown. The source of the sample is a study of cytomegalovirus exposure and HLA in healthy donors. Study-wide results and caveats: In an earlier analysis, most TCR beta V segments were productive about 87% or about 30% of the time. Cytomegalovirus-associated status was assigned to fewer than 200 TCR beta chains. A later analysis linked a missense DCLRE1C variant to TCR beta V- and J-gene trimming.

The PCR had 60 Vbeta and 13 Jbeta primers. Data came from immunoSEQ multiplex PCR; TCRdb stores just in-frame clones and leaves some out. The sample comprises under 200,000 clones, about 65% of which are singletons, and around 4.3% rests with the top ten. The receptor comes from a woman between 18 and 29 years old in good health and CMV-seropositive. Sequencing used PBMCs.

The CDR3 region is CASSYSQLGAEQFF. CDR3 DNA: TGTGCCAGCAGTTACTCCCAGCTTGGGGCCGAGCAGTTCTTC. The V and J genes are TRBV6-6 and TRBJ2-1, with a possible D match to TRBD1 (5 bases). Trimming stripped 0 bases from V and 10 bases from J, with 13 bases between. CDR1 and CDR2 from the germline V gene are MNHNY and SVGAGI (reference sequence). CDR3 length: 14 amino acids.